The rows below give T cell receptor beta chains drawn from one sample of a study of shared clonotypes between healthy human individuals. Assay: immunoSEQ multiplex PCR; the TCRdb copy retains only in-frame clones and omits some. The sample has under 1 million clones; 80% to 95% are singletons. What was sequenced was naive CD8+ T cells sorted from blood. The receptors originated from a man younger than 45 in good health. Both conserved end residues are part of each CDR3. The D gene is left open where the match is weak. Expanded clones are given a class, and other clones once, few, many or no size at all.

cdr3_aa cdr3_nt clone_size j_call d_call v_call
CASTVGTRRDEQFF TGTGCCAGCACCGTGGGGACTAGAAGGGATGAGCAGTTCTTC - TRBJ2-1 TRBD2 TRBV6-5
CSVGGEVLYEQYF TGCAGCGTTGGTGGCGAGGTTCTCTACGAGCAGTACTTC - TRBJ2-7 - TRBV29-1
CASSPDINSGNTIYF TGCGCCAGCAGCCCAGATATCAACTCTGGAAACACCATATATTTT once TRBJ1-3 - TRBV5-1
CASSSSGRDEQYF TGTGCCAGCAGTTCTAGCGGGAGAGACGAGCAGTACTTC once TRBJ2-7 TRBD2 TRBV6-6
CASRRAGGGFVEQYF TGTGCCAGCCGACGGGCAGGGGGTGGGTTCGTCGAGCAGTACTTC - TRBJ2-7 TRBD1 TRBV13
CASTTGGSGANVLTF TGTGCCAGTACAACAGGGGGCTCTGGGGCCAACGTCCTGACTTTC - TRBJ2-6 TRBD1 TRBV19
CASRKGYNEQFF TGTGCCAGCAGGAAGGGGTACAATGAGCAGTTCTTC - TRBJ2-1 - TRBV2
CATSSETGNYYEQYF TGTGCCACCAGCAGCGAGACAGGGAACTACTACGAGCAGTACTTC - TRBJ2-7 TRBD1 TRBV15
CASSLWQGAGLETQYF TGCGCCAGCAGCTTGTGGCAGGGGGCGGGGTTGGAGACCCAGTACTTC - TRBJ2-5 TRBD1 TRBV5-1
CASSKEGTGGHEQYF TGTGCCAGCAGCAAAGAAGGGACAGGGGGCCACGAGCAGTACTTC - TRBJ2-7 - TRBV21-1
CASSPGGAGYTF TGTGCCAGCAGCCCTGGAGGGGCTGGCTACACCTTC - TRBJ1-2 - TRBV5-6
CSVDLGQGPETQYF TGCAGCGTTGATTTAGGCCAGGGCCCAGAGACCCAGTACTTC - TRBJ2-5 - TRBV29-1
CASSPPRNYEQYF TGTGCCAGCAGCCCCCCCCGGAACTACGAGCAGTACTTC - TRBJ2-7 - TRBV7-9
CATSREGQGAETQYF TGTGCCACCAGCAGAGAGGGGCAGGGTGCAGAGACCCAGTACTTC - TRBJ2-5 - TRBV15
CASSQTGGREQYF TGCGCCAGCAGCCAAACAGGGGGCCGCGAGCAGTACTTC - TRBJ2-7 TRBD1 TRBV4-1
CASSLGVRTYEQYF TGTGCCAGCAGTTTAGGTGTCAGAACCTACGAGCAGTACTTC - TRBJ2-7 - TRBV27
CASSSPPAGRNSYEQYF TGTGCCAGCAGCTCCCCACCGGCAGGGCGCAACTCCTACGAGCAGTACTTC - TRBJ2-7 - TRBV7-9
CASSFSGDPIYEQYF TGTGCCAGCAGTTTTTCAGGGGACCCAATCTACGAGCAGTACTTC - TRBJ2-7 - TRBV27
CASSRTASNQPQHF TGTGCCAGCAGCCGGACAGCTAGCAATCAGCCCCAGCATTTT - TRBJ1-5 - TRBV7-9
CATRRAGETQYF TGTGCCACGCGAAGGGCCGGGGAGACCCAGTACTTC - TRBJ2-5 - TRBV28
CASSWGETQYF TGCGCCAGCAGCTGGGGGGAGACCCAGTACTTC few TRBJ2-5 - TRBV5-1
CASSAAGTSGTSRVYEQYF TGTGCCAGCAGCGCCGCCGGGACATCCGGGACTAGCAGAGTCTACGAGCAGTACTTC - TRBJ2-7 TRBD2 TRBV9
CASSFGGYEQYF TGTGCCAGCAGTTTCGGCGGTTACGAGCAGTACTTC - TRBJ2-7 - TRBV27
CASFTGSYEQYF TGTGCCAGCTTTACTGGTTCCTACGAGCAGTACTTC - TRBJ2-7 - TRBV2
CASGGSLGAGFVTHQPQHF TGTGCCAGTGGAGGGTCTCTGGGCGCGGGGTTTGTAACTCATCAACCCCAGCATTTT - TRBJ1-5 - TRBV27
CASSLTPPTSEAAYYNEQFF TGTGCTAGCAGCCTCACTCCTCCAACCTCAGAGGCGGCTTACTACAATGAGCAGTTCTTC - TRBJ2-1 - TRBV7-7
CATSRVGQLQQHF TGTGCCACCAGCAGAGTCGGACAGCTCCAACAGCATTTT - TRBJ1-5 - TRBV15
CASSQGPLNEQFF TGTGCCAGCAGCCAGGGACCTCTCAATGAGCAGTTCTTC few TRBJ2-1 - TRBV11-3
CASSSPQPGRTDTQYF TGTGCCAGCAGCTCACCCCAGCCGGGTCGCACAGATACGCAGTATTTT - TRBJ2-3 - TRBV7-9
CASSRPGELFF TGTGCCAGCAGCCGTCCCGGGGAGCTGTTTTTT - TRBJ2-2 - TRBV11-2
CAISADNMNTEAFF TGTGCCATCAGTGCGGATAACATGAACACTGAAGCTTTCTTT - TRBJ1-1 - TRBV10-3
CASSSLTGQATYEQYF TGTGCCAGCAGTTCCCTCACCGGACAGGCCACCTACGAGCAGTACTTC once TRBJ2-7 TRBD1 TRBV28
CASSERLSTDTQYF TGTGCCAGCAGTGAACGGTTAAGCACAGATACGCAGTATTTT - TRBJ2-3 - TRBV2
CASSPPETQVLPHGEQYF TGTGCCAGCAGCCCCCCCGAAACACAGGTGCTTCCCCATGGCGAGCAGTACTTC - TRBJ2-7 - TRBV7-9
CASSKMTGTDHGYTF TGTGCCAGCAGCAAAATGACAGGGACGGACCATGGCTACACCTTC - TRBJ1-2 TRBD1 TRBV5-4
CASSLQGVEAFF TGTGCCAGCAGCTTACAGGGCGTTGAAGCTTTCTTT few TRBJ1-1 - TRBV7-9
CASDRGRELRYEQYF TGTGCCAGCGACCGAGGGCGGGAGTTACGCTACGAGCAGTACTTC - TRBJ2-7 TRBD2 TRBV2
CATLNRNQETQYF TGTGCCACCCTTAACAGGAACCAAGAGACCCAGTACTTC - TRBJ2-5 - TRBV28
CASSARDRSIQETQYF TGTGCCAGCAGCGCGCGGGACCGCTCGATCCAAGAGACCCAGTACTTC - TRBJ2-5 - TRBV13
CASSETWAEDRGREETQYF TGTGCCAGCAGCGAGACCTGGGCCGAGGACAGGGGCCGGGAAGAGACCCAGTACTTC - TRBJ2-5 TRBD1 TRBV7-9
CATIVGGSEKLFF TGTGCCACCATTGTTGGCGGGTCGGAAAAACTGTTTTTT - TRBJ1-4 - TRBV28
CASSPAGAYEQYF TGTGCCAGCAGCCCCGCCGGGGCCTACGAGCAGTACTTC - TRBJ2-7 - TRBV9
CASSYRDRVAYEQYF TGTGCCAGCAGTTATAGGGACAGGGTAGCCTACGAGCAGTACTTC once TRBJ2-7 TRBD1 TRBV27
CASSDSGQETQYF TGTGCCAGCAGTGACTCGGGTCAAGAGACCCAGTACTTC once TRBJ2-5 - TRBV6-4
CASSQSRDRVAQYF TGTGCCAGCAGCCAGTCCCGGGACAGGGTGGCGCAGTATTTT - TRBJ2-3 TRBD1 TRBV5-5
CASSAPGTGSDNEQFF TGTGCCAGCAGTGCTCCCGGGACAGGGTCTGACAATGAGCAGTTCTTC once TRBJ2-1 TRBD1 TRBV27
CASSGRDWIPYEQYF TGCGCCAGCAGCGGGAGGGACTGGATACCCTACGAGCAGTACTTC - TRBJ2-7 TRBD2 TRBV5-1
CASSESLYEQFF TGCGCCAGCAGTGAGAGCCTCTATGAGCAGTTCTTC - TRBJ2-1 - TRBV10-2
CASSYSSLGVYNEQFF TGTGCCAGCAGTTACTCGAGCCTAGGGGTTTACAATGAGCAGTTCTTC - TRBJ2-1 - TRBV6-5
CATSPAAGLLYEQYF TGTGCCACCTCACCAGCGGCGGGACTCCTTTACGAGCAGTACTTC - TRBJ2-7 - TRBV19